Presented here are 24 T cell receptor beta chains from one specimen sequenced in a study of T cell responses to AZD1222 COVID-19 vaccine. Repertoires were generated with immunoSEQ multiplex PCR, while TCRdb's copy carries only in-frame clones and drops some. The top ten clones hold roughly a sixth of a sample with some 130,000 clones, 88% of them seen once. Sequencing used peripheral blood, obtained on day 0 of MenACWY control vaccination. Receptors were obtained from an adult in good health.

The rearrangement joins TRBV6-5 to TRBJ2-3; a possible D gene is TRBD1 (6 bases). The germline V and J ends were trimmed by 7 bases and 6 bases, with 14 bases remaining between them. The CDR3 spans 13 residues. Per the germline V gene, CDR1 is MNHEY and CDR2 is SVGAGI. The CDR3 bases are TGTGCCAGCACCGTGACAGGCGGGGATACGCAGTATTTT. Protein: CASTVTGGDTQYF.

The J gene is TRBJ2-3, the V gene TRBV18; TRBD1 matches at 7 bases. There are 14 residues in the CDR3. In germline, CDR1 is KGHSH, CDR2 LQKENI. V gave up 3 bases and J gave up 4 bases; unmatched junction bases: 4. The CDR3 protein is CASSPTGVPDTQYF. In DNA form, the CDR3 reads TGTGCCAGCTCACCTACAGGGGTGCCAGATACGCAGTATTTT.

This CDR3 is CASSQDHGLAGPSSYEQYF. In DNA form, the CDR3 reads TGCGCCAGCAGCCAAGATCACGGACTAGCGGGACCTAGCTCCTACGAGCAGTACTTC. The chain uses TRBV4-1 and TRBJ2-7; 12 bases match TRBD2. J gave up 0 bases and V 0 bases, and 9 bases lay outside the gene matches. The CDR3 runs to 19 residues. The germline V gene has CDR1 MGHRA and CDR2 YSYEKL.

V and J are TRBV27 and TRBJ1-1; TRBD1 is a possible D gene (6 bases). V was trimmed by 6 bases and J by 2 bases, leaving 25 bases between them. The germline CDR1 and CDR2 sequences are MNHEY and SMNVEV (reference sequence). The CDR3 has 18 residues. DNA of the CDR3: TGTGCCAGCAGCCCCACTCCGCCGGGGGCGCGGTTTAACACTGAAGCTTTCTTT. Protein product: CASSPTPPGARFNTEAFF.

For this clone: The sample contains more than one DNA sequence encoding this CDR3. CDR3 sequence reads: CASSLTGLNYGYTF. DNA of the CDR3: TGTGCCAGCAGTCTGACAGGGCTAAACTATGGCTACACCTTC. V and J are TRBV28 and TRBJ1-2, with TRBD1 matching over 7 bases. V trimming: 5 bases; J trimming: 2 bases; junction bases outside the gene matches: 5. The CDR3 consists of 14 residues. CDR1 is MDHEN and CDR2 is SYDVKM in the germline V gene.

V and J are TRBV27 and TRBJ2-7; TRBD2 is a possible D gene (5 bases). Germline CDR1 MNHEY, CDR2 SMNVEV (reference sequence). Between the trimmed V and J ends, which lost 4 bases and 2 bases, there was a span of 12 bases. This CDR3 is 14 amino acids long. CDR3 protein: CASSSTRTTYEQYF. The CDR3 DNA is TGTGCCAGCAGTTCTACTAGGACGACCTACGAGCAGTACTTC.

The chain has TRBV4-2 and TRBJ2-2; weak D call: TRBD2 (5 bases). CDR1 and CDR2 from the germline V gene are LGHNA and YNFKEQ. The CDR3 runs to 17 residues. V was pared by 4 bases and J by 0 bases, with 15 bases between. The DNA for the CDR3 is TGTGCCAGCAGCCCGGACTGGCGGGCAACGAACACCGGGGAGCTGTTTTTT. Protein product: CASSPDWRATNTGELFF.

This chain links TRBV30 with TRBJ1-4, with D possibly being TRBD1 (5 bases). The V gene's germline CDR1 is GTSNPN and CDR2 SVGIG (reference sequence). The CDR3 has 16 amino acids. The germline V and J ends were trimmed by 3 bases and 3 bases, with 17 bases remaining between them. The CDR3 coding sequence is TGTGCCTGGAGCGAGCCGGGACTGCAAGCTAATGAAAAACTGTTTTTT. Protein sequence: CAWSEPGLQANEKLFF.

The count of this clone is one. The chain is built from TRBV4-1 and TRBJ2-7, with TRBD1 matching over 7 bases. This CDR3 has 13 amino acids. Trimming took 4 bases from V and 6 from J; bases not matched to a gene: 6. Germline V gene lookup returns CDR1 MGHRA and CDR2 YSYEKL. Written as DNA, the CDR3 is TGCGCCAGCAGCCCCGACAGGGTTGGCGAGCAGTACTTC. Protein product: CASSPDRVGEQYF.

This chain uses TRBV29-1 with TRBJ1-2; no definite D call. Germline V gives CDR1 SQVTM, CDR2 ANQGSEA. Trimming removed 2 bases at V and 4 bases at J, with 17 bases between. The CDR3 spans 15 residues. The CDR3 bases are TGCAGCGTTGAAAGGGTGTCAGGCGGTTTCTATGGCTACACCTTC. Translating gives CSVERVSGGFYGYTF.

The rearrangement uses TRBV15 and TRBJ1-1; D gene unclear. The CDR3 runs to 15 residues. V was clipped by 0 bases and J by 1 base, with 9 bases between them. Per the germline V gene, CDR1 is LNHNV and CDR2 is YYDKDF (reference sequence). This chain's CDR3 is CATSRDPSGNTEAFF. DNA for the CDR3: TGTGCCACCAGCAGAGATCCCAGTGGGAACACTGAAGCTTTCTTT.

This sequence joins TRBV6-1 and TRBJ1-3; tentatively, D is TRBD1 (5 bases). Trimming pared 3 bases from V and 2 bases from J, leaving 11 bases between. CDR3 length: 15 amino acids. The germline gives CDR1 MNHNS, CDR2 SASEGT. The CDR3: CASSDLGGAGNTIYF. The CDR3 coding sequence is TGTGCCAGCAGTGACCTGGGGGGTGCTGGAAACACCATATATTTT.

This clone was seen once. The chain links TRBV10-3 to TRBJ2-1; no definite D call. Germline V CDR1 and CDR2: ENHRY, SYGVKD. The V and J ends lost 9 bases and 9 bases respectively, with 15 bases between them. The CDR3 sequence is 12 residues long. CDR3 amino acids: CAIAPGPTEQFF. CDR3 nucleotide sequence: TGTGCCATTGCACCGGGCCCCACTGAGCAGTTCTTC.

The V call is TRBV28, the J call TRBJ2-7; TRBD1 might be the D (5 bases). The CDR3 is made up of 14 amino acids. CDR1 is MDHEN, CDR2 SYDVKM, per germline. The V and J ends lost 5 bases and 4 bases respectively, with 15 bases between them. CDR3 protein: CASSRGRTPYEQYF. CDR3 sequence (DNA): TGTGCCAGCAGTCGCGGACGGACACCTTACGAGCAGTACTTC.

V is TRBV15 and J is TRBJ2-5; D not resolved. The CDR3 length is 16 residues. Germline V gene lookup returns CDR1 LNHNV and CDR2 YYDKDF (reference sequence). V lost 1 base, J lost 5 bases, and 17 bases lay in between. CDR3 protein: CATSRVWLEVRETQYF. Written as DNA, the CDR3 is TGTGCCACCAGCAGAGTTTGGCTAGAGGTCCGGGAGACCCAGTACTTC.

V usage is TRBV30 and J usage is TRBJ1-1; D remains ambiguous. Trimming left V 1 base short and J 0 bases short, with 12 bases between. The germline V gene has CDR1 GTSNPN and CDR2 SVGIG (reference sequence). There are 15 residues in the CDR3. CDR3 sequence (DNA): TGTGCCTGGAGTGCTTCGGACCGTTTGAACACTGAAGCTTTCTTT. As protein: CAWSASDRLNTEAFF.

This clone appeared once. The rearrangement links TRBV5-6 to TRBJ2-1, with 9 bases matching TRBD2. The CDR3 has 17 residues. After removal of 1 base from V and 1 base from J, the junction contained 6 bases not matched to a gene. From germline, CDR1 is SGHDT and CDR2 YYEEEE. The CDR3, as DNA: TGTGCCAGCAGCTTGACCCTAGCGGGGTTATCCTACAATGAGCAGTTCTTC. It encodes CASSLTLAGLSYNEQFF.

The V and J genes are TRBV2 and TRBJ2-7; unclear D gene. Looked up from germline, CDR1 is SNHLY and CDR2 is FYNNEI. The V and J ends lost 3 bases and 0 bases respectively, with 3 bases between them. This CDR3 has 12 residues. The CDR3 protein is CASSDSSYEQYF. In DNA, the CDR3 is TGTGCCAGCAGTGACAGCTCCTACGAGCAGTACTTC. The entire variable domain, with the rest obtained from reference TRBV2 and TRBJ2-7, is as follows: EPEVTQTPSHQVTQMGQEVILRCVPISNHLYFYWYRQILGQKVEFLVSFYNNEISEKSEIFDDQFSVERPDGSNFTLKIRSTKLEDSAMYFCASSDSSYEQYFGPGTRLTVT.

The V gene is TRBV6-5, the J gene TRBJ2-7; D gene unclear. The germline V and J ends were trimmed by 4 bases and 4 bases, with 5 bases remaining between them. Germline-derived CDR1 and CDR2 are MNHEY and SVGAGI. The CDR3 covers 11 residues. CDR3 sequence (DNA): TGTGCCAGCAGTTCCATTTACGAGCAGTACTTC. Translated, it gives CASSSIYEQYF.

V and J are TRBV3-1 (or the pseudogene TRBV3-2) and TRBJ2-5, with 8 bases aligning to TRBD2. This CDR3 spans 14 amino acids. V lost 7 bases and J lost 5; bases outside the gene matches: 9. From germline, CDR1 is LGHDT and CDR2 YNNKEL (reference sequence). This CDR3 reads CASTPAGVRETQYF. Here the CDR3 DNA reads TGTGCCAGCACTCCAGCGGGAGTTCGGGAGACCCAGTACTTC.

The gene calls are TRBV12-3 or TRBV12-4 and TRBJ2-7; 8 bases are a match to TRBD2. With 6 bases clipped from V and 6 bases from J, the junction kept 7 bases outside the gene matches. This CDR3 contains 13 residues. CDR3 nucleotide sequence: TGTGCCAGCAGCCCCAGCGGGAGCTCCGAGCAGTACTTC. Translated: CASSPSGSSEQYF.

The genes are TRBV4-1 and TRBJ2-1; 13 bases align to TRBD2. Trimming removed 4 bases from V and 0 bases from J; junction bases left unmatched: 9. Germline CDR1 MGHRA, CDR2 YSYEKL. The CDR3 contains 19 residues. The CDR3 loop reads CASSPPGLAGTSSYNEQFF. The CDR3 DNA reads TGCGCCAGCAGCCCTCCGGGACTAGCGGGGACCAGCTCCTACAATGAGCAGTTCTTC.

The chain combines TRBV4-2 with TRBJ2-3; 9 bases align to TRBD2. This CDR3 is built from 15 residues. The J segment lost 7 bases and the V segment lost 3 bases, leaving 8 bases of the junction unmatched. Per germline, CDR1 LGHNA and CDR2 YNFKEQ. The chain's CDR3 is CASSQGSGSLHTQYF. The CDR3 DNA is TGTGCCAGCAGCCAGGGTAGCGGGAGTCTCCATACGCAGTATTTT.

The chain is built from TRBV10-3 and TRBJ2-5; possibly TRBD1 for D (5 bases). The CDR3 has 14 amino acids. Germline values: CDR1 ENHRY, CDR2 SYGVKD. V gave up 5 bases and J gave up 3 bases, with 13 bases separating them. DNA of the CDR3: TGTGCCATCAGTAAGACAGTGTCAGAAGAGACCCAGTACTTC. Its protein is CAISKTVSEETQYF.